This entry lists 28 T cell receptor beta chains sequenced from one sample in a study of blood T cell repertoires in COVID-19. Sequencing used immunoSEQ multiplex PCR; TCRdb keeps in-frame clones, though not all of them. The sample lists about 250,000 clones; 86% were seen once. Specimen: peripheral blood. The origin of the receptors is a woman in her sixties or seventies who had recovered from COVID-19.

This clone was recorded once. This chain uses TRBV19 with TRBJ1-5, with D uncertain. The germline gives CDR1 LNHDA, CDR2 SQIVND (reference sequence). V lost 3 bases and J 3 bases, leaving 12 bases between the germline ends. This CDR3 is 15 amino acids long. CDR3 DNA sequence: TGTGCCAGTAGTATTCCACAGACCGCCAATCAGCCCCAGCATTTT. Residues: CASSIPQTANQPQHF.

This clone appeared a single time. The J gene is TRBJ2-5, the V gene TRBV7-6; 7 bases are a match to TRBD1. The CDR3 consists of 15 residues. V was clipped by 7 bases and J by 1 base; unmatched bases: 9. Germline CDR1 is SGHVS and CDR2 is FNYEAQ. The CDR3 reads CASIPLRGLQETQYF. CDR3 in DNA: TGTGCCAGCATCCCCCTAAGGGGGCTCCAAGAGACCCAGTACTTC.

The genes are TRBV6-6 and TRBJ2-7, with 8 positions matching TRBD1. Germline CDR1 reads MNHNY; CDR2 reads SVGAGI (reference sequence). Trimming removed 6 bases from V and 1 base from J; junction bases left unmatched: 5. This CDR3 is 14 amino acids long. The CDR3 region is CASSPTGASYEQYF. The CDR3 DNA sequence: TGTGCCAGCAGCCCGACAGGGGCGTCCTACGAGCAGTACTTC.

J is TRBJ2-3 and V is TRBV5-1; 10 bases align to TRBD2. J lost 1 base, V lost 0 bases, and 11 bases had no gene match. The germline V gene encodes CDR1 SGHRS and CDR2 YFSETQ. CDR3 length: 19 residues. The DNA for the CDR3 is TGCGCCAGCAGCTTGGCCCCTCAGCGGGGGGGTGTCGGCACAGATACGCAGTATTTT. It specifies CASSLAPQRGGVGTDTQYF.

CDR3 DNA sequence: TGCGCCAGCAGCTTGCTGGCGGGGCGCCAAGAGACCCAGTACTTC. It codes for CASSLLAGRQETQYF. The chain carries TRBV5-1 and TRBJ2-5, with TRBD2 as a possible D gene (6 bases). Trimming shortened V by 1 base and J by 1 base, and 11 bases separated the two germline ends. Germline loops: CDR1 SGHRS, CDR2 YFSETQ. This CDR3 contains 15 residues.

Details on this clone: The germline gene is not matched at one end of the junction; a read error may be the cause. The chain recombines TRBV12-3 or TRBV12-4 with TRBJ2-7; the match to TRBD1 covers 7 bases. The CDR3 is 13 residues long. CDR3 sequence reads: CASSLGFRDRGSF. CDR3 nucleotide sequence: TGTGCCAGCAGTTTGGGCTTCCGGGACAGAGGCTCCTTC.

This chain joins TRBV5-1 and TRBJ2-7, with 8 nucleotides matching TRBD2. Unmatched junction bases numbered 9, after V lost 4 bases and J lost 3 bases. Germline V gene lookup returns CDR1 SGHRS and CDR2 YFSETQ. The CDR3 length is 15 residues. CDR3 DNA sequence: TGCGCCAGCAGCCCGGCGGGGGGCGGGAGCTACGAGCAGTACTTC. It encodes CASSPAGGGSYEQYF.

CDR3 amino acids: CASSPRGGGSDEQYF. In nucleotides, the CDR3 is TGTGCCAGCAGCCCTAGGGGGGGCGGGTCCGACGAGCAGTACTTC. The chain links TRBV7-2 to TRBJ2-7; TRBD2 is a possible D gene (7 bases). Per germline, CDR1 SGHTA and CDR2 FQGNSA. Trimming took 5 bases from V and 5 from J, leaving 19 bases between them. The CDR3 sequence is 15 residues long.

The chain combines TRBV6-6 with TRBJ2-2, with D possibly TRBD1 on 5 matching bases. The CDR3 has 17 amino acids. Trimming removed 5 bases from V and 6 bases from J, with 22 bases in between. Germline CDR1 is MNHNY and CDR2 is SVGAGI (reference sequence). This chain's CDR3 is CASSPLMGQGGAGELFF. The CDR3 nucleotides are TGTGCCAGCAGTCCGCTTATGGGGCAGGGCGGCGCCGGGGAGCTGTTTTTT.

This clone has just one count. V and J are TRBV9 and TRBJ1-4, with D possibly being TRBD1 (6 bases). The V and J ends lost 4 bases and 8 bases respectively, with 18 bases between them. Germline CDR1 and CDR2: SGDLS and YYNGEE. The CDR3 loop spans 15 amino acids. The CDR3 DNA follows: TGTGCCAGCAGCCCATCATACGGACAGTCGGAAAAACTGTTTTTT. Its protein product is CASSPSYGQSEKLFF.

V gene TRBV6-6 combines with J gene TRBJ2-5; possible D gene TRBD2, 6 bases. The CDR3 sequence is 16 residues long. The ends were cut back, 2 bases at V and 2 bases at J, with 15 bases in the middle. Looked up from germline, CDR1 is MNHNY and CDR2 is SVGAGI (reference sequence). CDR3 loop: CASSYAVREGQETQYF. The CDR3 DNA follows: TGTGCCAGCAGTTACGCGGTGCGGGAAGGGCAAGAGACCCAGTACTTC.

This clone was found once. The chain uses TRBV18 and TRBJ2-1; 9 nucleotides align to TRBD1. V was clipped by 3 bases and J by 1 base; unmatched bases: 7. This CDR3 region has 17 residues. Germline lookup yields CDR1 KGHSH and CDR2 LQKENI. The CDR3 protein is CASSPTIDRGSYNEQFF. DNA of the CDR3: TGTGCCAGCTCACCCACAATCGACAGGGGGTCCTACAATGAGCAGTTCTTC.

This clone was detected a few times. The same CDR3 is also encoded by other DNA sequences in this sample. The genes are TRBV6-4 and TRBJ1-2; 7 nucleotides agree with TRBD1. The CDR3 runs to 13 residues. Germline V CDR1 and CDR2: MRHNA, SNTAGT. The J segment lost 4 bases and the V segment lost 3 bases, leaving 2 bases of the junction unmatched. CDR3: CASSEGTAYGYTF. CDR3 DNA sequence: TGTGCCAGCAGTGAGGGGACAGCCTATGGCTACACCTTC.

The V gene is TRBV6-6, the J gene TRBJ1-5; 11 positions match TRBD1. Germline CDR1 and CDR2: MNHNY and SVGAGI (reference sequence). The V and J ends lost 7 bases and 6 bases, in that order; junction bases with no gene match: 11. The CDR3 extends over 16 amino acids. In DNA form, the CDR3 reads TGTGCCAGCACCCTTCCGAGGACAGGGGGCACTCAGCCCCAGCATTTT. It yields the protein CASTLPRTGGTQPQHF.

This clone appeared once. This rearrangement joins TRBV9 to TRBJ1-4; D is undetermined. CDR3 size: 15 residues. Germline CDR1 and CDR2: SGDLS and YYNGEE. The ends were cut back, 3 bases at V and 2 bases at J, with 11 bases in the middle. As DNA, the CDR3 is TGTGCCAGCAGCGCGACACATCCGACTAATGAAAAACTGTTTTTT. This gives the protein CASSATHPTNEKLFF.

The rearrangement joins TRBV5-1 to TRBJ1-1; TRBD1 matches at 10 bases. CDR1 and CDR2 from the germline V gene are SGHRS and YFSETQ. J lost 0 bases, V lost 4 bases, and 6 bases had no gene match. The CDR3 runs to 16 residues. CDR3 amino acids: CASSPGTGAMNTEAFF. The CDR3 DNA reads TGCGCCAGCAGCCCGGGGACAGGGGCTATGAACACTGAAGCTTTCTTT.

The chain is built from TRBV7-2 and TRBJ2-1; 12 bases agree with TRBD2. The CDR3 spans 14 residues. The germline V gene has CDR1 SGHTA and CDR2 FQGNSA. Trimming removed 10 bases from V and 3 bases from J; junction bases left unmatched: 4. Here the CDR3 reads CATRLAGDYNEQFF. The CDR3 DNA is TGTGCCACTCGACTAGCGGGGGACTACAATGAGCAGTTCTTC.

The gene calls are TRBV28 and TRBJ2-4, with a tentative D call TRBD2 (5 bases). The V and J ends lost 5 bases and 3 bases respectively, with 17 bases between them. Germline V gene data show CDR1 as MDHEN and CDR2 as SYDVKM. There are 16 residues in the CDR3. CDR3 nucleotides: TGTGCCAGCAGTCCATACAAGACTGGAGGCAAAAACATTCAGTACTTC. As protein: CASSPYKTGGKNIQYF.

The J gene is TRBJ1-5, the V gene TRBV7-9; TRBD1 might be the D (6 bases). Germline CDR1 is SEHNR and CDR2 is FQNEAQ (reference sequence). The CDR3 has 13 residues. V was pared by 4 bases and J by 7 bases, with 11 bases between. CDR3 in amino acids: CASSSGVGQPQHF. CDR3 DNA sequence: TGTGCCAGCAGCTCAGGGGTAGGCCAGCCCCAGCATTTT.

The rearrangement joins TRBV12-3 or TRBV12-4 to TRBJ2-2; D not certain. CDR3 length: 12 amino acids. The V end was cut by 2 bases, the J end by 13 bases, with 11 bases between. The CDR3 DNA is TGTGCCAGCAGTTTATCGGTTCCGAGGCTGTTTTTT. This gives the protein CASSLSVPRLFF.

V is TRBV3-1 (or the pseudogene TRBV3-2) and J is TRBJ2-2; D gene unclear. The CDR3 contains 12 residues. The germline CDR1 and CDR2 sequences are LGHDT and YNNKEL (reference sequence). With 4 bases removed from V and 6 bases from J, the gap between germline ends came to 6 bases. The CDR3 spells CASSPLAGELFF. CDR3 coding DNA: TGTGCCAGCAGCCCCCTTGCCGGGGAGCTGTTTTTT.

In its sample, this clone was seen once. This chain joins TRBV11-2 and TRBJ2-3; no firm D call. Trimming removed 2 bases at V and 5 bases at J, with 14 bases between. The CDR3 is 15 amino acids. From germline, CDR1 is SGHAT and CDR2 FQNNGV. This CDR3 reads CASSLRGTPEDTQYF. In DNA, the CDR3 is TGTGCCAGCAGCTTAAGAGGTACGCCCGAAGATACGCAGTATTTT.

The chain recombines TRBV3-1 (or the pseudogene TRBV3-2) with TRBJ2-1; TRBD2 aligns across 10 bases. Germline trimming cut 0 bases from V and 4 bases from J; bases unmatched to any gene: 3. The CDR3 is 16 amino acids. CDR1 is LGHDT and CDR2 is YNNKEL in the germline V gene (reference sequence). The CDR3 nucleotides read TGTGCCAGCAGCCAAGATTTAGCGGGGGGTTACAATGAGCAGTTCTTC. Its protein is CASSQDLAGGYNEQFF.

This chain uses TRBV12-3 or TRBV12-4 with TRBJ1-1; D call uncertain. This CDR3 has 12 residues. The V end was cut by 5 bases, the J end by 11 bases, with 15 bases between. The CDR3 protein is CASSPNGGGAFF. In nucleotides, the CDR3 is TGTGCCAGCAGTCCCAATGGCGGAGGGGCTTTCTTT.

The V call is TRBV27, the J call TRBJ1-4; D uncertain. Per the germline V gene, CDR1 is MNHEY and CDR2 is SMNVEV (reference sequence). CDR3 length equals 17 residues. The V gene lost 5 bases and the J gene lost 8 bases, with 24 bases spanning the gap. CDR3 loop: CASSTRPAGAFGEKLFF. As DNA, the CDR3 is TGTGCCAGCAGTACTCGCCCCGCGGGCGCTTTTGGGGAAAAACTGTTTTTT.

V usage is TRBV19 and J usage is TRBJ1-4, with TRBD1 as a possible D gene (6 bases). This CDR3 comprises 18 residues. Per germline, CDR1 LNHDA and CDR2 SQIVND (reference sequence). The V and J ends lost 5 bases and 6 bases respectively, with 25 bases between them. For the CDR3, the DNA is TGTGCCAGTAGTTGGAACCTAGCAGCAAAGGCAGGGGATGAAAAACTGTTTTTT. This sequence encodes CASSWNLAAKAGDEKLFF.

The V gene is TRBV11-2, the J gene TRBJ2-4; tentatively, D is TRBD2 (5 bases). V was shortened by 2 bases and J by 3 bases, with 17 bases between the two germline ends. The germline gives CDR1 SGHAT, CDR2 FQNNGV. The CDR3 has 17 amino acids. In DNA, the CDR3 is TGTGCCAGCAGCTTAAGGAATCCGGGGTGGGACAAAAACATTCAGTACTTC. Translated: CASSLRNPGWDKNIQYF. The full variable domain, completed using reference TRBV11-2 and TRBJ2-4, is EAGVAQSPRYKIIEKRQSVAFWCNPISGHATLYWYQQILGQGPKLLIQFQNNGVVDDSQLPKDRFSAERLKGVDSTLKIQPAKLEDSAVYLCASSLRNPGWDKNIQYFGAGTRLSVL.

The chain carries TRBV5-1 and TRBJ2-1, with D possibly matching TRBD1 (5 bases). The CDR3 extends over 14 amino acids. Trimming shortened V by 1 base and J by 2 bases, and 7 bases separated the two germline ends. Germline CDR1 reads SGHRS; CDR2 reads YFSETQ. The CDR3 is CASSLTGPYNEQFF. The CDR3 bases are TGCGCCAGCAGCTTGACAGGACCCTACAATGAGCAGTTCTTC. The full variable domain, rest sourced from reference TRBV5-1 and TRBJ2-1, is KAGVTQTPRYLIKTRGQQVTLSCSPISGHRSVSWYQQTPGQGLQFLFEYFSETQRNKGNFPGRFSGRQFSNSRSEMNVSTLELGDSALYLCASSLTGPYNEQFFGPGTRLTVL.